Each of the 23 T cell receptor beta chains below was sequenced from the same sample in a study of T cell repertoires in cytomegalovirus infection. TCRdb reprocessed the reads via MiXCR and lists one record per CDR3 protein. The profile shows 450,000 to 550,000 distinct CDR3 sequences, approximately 16% of them singletons. The sample was CD8+ T cells from PBMCs. All receptors come from a human donor in good health (CMV status not recorded). Some clones in this sample may be carry-over from other donors' samples.

The gene calls are TRBV9 and TRBJ2-3; 7 nucleotides match TRBD2. Germline V lookup: CDR1 SGDLS, CDR2 YYNGEE. The CDR3 consists of 16 residues. The ends lost 0 bases at V and 4 bases at J; junction bases unmatched: 8. CDR3 residues: CASSVAATSLPDTQYF. In nucleotides, the CDR3 is TGTGCCAGCAGCGTAGCGGCGACTAGCTTGCCAGATACGCAGTATTTT.

This chain uses TRBV12-3 or TRBV12-4 with TRBJ2-1; 12 nucleotides line up with TRBD2. This CDR3 comprises 14 residues. V was pared by 4 bases and J by 8 bases, with 3 bases of the junction left unmatched. CDR3 protein: CASSSSGGAHEQFF. The CDR3 DNA reads as TGTGCCAGCAGTTCTAGCGGGGGGGCTCATGAGCAGTTCTTC.

This clonotype was detected only a few times. The DNA of the CDR3 is TGTGCCAGCAGACCAGGGGGCCGATACGAGCAGTACTTC. Protein: CASRPGGRYEQYF. V gene TRBV27 combines with J gene TRBJ2-7, with 8 positions matching TRBD1. After removal of 6 bases from V and 4 bases from J, the junction contained 5 bases not matched to a gene. Germline V gene lookup returns CDR1 MNHEY and CDR2 SMNVEV (reference sequence). The CDR3 sequence is 13 residues long.

This clonotype was seen a handful of times. The chain links TRBV28 to TRBJ1-6; 10 nucleotides line up with TRBD1. V dropped 7 bases and J dropped 7; count of bases not matched to a gene: 7. The CDR3 runs 15 residues. Per the germline V gene, CDR1 is MDHEN and CDR2 is SYDVKM. CDR3 in amino acids: CASIPTGQGNSPLHF. The DNA of the CDR3 is TGTGCCAGCATTCCCACGGGACAGGGGAATTCACCCCTCCACTTT.

Details on this clonotype: A much larger clone is a single base away; this may be a read error. The chain is built from TRBV7-8 and TRBJ2-1; TRBD2 agrees at 9 bases. CDR3 size: 17 residues. The germline CDR1 and CDR2 sequences are SGHVS and FQNEAQ. The chain's CDR3 is CASGLGSGLALYNEQFF. CDR3 DNA sequence: TGTGCCAGCGGCTTAGGCTCAGGACTAGCGCTCTACAATGAGCAGTTCTTC.

This clonotype has at least ten counts. The chain links TRBV7-2 to TRBJ2-7; no clear D. There are 13 residues in the CDR3. The germline CDR1 and CDR2 sequences are SGHTA and FQGNSA. Between the trimmed V and J ends, which lost 1 base and 7 bases, there was a span of 11 bases. This CDR3 is CASSLGYLEEQYF. The DNA of the CDR3 is TGTGCCAGCAGCTTAGGCTACCTCGAGGAGCAGTACTTC.

Ten or more counts support this clonotype. The rearrangement joins TRBV27 to TRBJ2-3; 9 bases are shared with TRBD2. Per the germline V gene, CDR1 is MNHEY and CDR2 is SMNVEV (reference sequence). This CDR3 comprises 15 residues. V was pared by 5 bases and J by 3 bases, with 6 bases of the junction left unmatched. CDR3 sequence reads: CASSQWSGRTDTQYF. In DNA, the CDR3 is TGTGCCAGCAGTCAATGGAGCGGGAGGACAGATACGCAGTATTTT.

This clonotype was observed a few times. This sequence joins TRBV9 and TRBJ1-2; D is uncertain. With 6 bases removed from V and 2 bases from J, the gap between germline ends came to 8 bases. Germline CDR1 reads SGDLS; CDR2 reads YYNGEE. This CDR3 contains 12 residues. The CDR3 region has the DNA TGTGCCAGCACTGCGGCGAACTATGGCTACACCTTC. Encoded protein: CASTAANYGYTF.

This chain joins TRBV7-6 and TRBJ2-7; the D is unclear. This CDR3 comprises 15 residues. The germline V and J ends were trimmed by 5 bases and 5 bases, with 19 bases remaining between them. Germline-derived CDR1 and CDR2 are SGHVS and FNYEAQ. This CDR3 is CASSPSARPGDEQYF. The CDR3 DNA reads as TGTGCCAGCAGCCCCTCGGCACGGCCTGGGGACGAGCAGTACTTC. Full variable domain (remainder filled in from reference TRBV7-6 and TRBJ2-7): GAGVSQSPRYKVTKRGQDVALRCDPISGHVSLYWYRQALGQGPEFLTYFNYEAQQDKSGLPNDRFSAERPEGSISTLTIQRTEQRDSAMYRCASSPSARPGDEQYFGPGTRLTVT.

There are many counts of this clonotype. This chain uses TRBV4-2 with TRBJ1-2; D not resolved. In germline, CDR1 is LGHNA, CDR2 YNFKEQ. The CDR3 has 16 amino acids. Trimming removed 1 base from V and 4 bases from J, with 16 bases in between. CDR3 residues: CASSQGAQVKTYGYTF. The DNA for the CDR3 is TGTGCCAGCAGCCAAGGGGCACAAGTGAAGACCTATGGCTACACCTTC.

This clonotype appeared many times. The chain employs TRBV6-1 and TRBJ1-1; weak D call: TRBD1 (5 bases). The length of the CDR3 is 15 residues. The V end was cut by 5 bases, the J end by 1 base, with 14 bases between. Germline CDR1 is MNHNS and CDR2 is SASEGT. The CDR3 DNA sequence: TGTGCCAGCAGTACCAATAGCCAGGGGAACACTGAAGCTTTCTTT. Residues: CASSTNSQGNTEAFF.

This clonotype was detected only a few times. The V and J genes are TRBV3-1 and TRBJ1-5; D is perhaps TRBD1 (5 bases). The CDR3 covers 14 residues. Trimming pared 3 bases from V and 12 bases from J, leaving 18 bases between. From germline, CDR1 is LGHDT and CDR2 YNNKEL (reference sequence). The CDR3: CASSQAGTLMGQHF. CDR3 sequence (DNA): TGTGCCAGCAGCCAGGCGGGGACCCTAATGGGCCAGCATTTT.

This chain uses TRBV28 with TRBJ2-2; possible D gene TRBD2, 6 bases. V gave up 2 bases and J gave up 1 base, with 11 bases separating them. This CDR3 contains 16 residues. Looked up from germline, CDR1 is MDHEN and CDR2 is SYDVKM. In nucleotides, the CDR3 is TGTGCCAGCAGTTTAGCCGGGGAGGTGAACACCGGGGAGCTGTTTTTT. It encodes CASSLAGEVNTGELFF.

This clonotype was seen a few times. V and J are TRBV29-1 and TRBJ2-7, with a tentative D call TRBD2 (5 bases). The V end was cut by 2 bases, the J end by 3 bases, with 17 bases between. Looked up from germline, CDR1 is SQVTM and CDR2 is ANQGSEA. The CDR3 covers 15 residues. CDR3 DNA sequence: TGCAGCGTTGAAAGCCCCGAGGGAGAAGGCTACGAGCAGTACTTC. It is translated as CSVESPEGEGYEQYF.

This clonotype was observed many times. The chain uses TRBV11-2 and TRBJ1-1; D call uncertain. Between the trimmed V and J ends, which lost 6 bases and 0 bases, there was a span of 14 bases. The length of the CDR3 is 15 residues. The germline gives CDR1 SGHAT, CDR2 FQNNGV. The CDR3 sequence is CASSPTGSLNTEAFF. The CDR3 nucleotides are TGTGCCAGCAGTCCCACCGGCAGCTTGAACACTGAAGCTTTCTTT.

This clonotype was counted ten times or more. The rearrangement links TRBV12-3 or TRBV12-4 to TRBJ2-5; no firm D call. With 5 bases removed from V and 6 bases from J, the gap between germline ends came to 19 bases. CDR3 length: 15 residues. In DNA, the CDR3 is TGTGCCAGCAGTACTACCTCCGGCTTTCCGAAGACCCAGTACTTC. Protein: CASSTTSGFPKTQYF.

This chain uses TRBV14 with TRBJ2-1; 12 bases fit TRBD2. The CDR3 spans 16 residues. Losses at the gene ends were 3 bases for V and 9 bases for J; bases not matched to a gene: 9. Germline assignment: CDR1 SGHDN and CDR2 FVKESK. CDR3 loop: CASSHEASGRATEQFF. The CDR3 nucleotides read TGTGCCAGCAGCCATGAAGCTAGCGGGAGGGCCACTGAGCAGTTCTTC.

In this sample, this clonotype turned up many times. The chain is built from TRBV4-2 and TRBJ2-6; D is perhaps TRBD2 (5 bases). This CDR3 comprises 17 residues. Trimming took off 1 base at V and 1 base at J, with 11 bases between the two ends. Germline-derived CDR1 and CDR2 are LGHNA and YNFKEQ. The CDR3 is CASSQGEEASGANVLTF. The CDR3 bases are TGTGCCAGCAGCCAAGGCGAGGAGGCTTCTGGGGCCAACGTCCTGACTTTC.

This chain connects TRBV5-6 to TRBJ2-7, with TRBD2 as a possible D gene (5 bases). Germline V lookup: CDR1 SGHDT, CDR2 YYEEEE. The CDR3 sequence is 15 residues long. The V end lost 4 bases, the J end lost 3 bases, and 17 bases lay between the germline ends. The DNA for the CDR3 is TGTGCCAGCAGCCCCCCCCCCGGTGAGGGCTACGAGCAGTACTTC. It yields the protein CASSPPPGEGYEQYF.

In the case of this clonotype: The junction and the germline gene differ at one end; a read error may be behind it. The genes are TRBV7-9 and TRBJ1-1; 11 positions agree with TRBD1. The CDR3 has 15 amino acids. The germline CDR1 and CDR2 sequences are SEHNR and FQNEAQ (reference sequence). CDR3 DNA: TGTGCCAGCAGCTTGGACAGGGGGCCTAAAACTGAAGATTTCTTT. It yields the protein CASSLDRGPKTEDFF.

V is TRBV13 and J is TRBJ1-5; D perhaps matches TRBD1 (5 bases). Trimming pared 0 bases from V and 6 bases from J, leaving 12 bases between. Germline CDR1 reads PRHDT; CDR2 reads FYEKMQ (reference sequence). This CDR3 is 15 amino acids long. CDR3 in DNA: TGTGCCAGCAGCTTAGGCCGCGGGGGGGGTCAGCCCCAGCATTTT. This translates into CASSLGRGGGQPQHF.

This clonotype was recorded many times. V and J are TRBV7-6 and TRBJ1-5; D is uncertain. The CDR3 contains 13 residues. Per the germline V gene, CDR1 is SGHVS and CDR2 is FNYEAQ. Trimming removed 2 bases from V and 2 bases from J, with 4 bases in between. The CDR3 here is CASSLKGNQPQHF. CDR3 in DNA: TGTGCCAGCAGCTTAAAAGGCAATCAGCCCCAGCATTTT.

The table lists this clonotype with a few counts. The CDR3 DNA reads as TGTGCCAGCAGCGCCACCGGGACTTTCAATGAGCAGTTCTTC. Translation: CASSATGTFNEQFF. The V call is TRBV7-3, the J call TRBJ2-1; weak D call: TRBD2 (6 bases). Trimming took off 5 bases at V and 6 bases at J, with 14 bases between the two ends. The CDR3 totals 14 residues. Germline CDR1 is SGHTA and CDR2 is FQGTGA.